A selection of T cell receptor beta chains follows, all from one sample in a study of blood T cells in healthy people across ages. A single record per CDR3 protein comes from TCRdb applying MiXCR to the 5' RACE reads. Of about 2 million distinct CDR3 sequences detected, around half appear once; the ten largest clones hold less than 2.5%. Sequencing used blood. The receptors originated from a woman aged 40 to 50 in good health. CDR3s include the opening cysteine and the closing phenylalanine or tryptophan. The D gene is left open where the match is weak. Rows give clone size only sometimes, using once, few, many, or a class for an expanded clone.

clone size	V gene	D gene	J gene	CDR3 protein	CDR3 DNA
-	TRBV13	-	TRBJ2-5	CASSLGTVQYF	TGTGCCAGCAGCCTAGGGACGGTCCAGTACTTC
-	TRBV7-2	TRBD1	TRBJ2-2	CASSFSRGRTGELFF	TGTGCCAGCAGCTTTTCCAGGGGGCGAACCGGGGAGCTGTTTTTT
many	TRBV20-1	-	TRBJ2-1	CSAPRDNPYNEQFF	TGCAGTGCTCCCCGGGACAACCCCTACAATGAGCAGTTCTTC
few	TRBV20-1	TRBD2	TRBJ2-5	CSARTRTSGGWETQYF	TGCAGTGCTAGGACCCGGACTAGCGGGGGGTGGGAGACCCAGTACTTC
few	TRBV11-3	TRBD1	TRBJ2-3	CASSSRTGSSTDTQYF	TGTGCCAGCAGCTCCCGGACAGGTAGTAGCACAGATACGCAGTATTTT
-	TRBV25-1	TRBD1	TRBJ1-2	CASLQGAEGYTF	TGTGCCAGCCTGCAGGGGGCGGAGGGCTACACCTTC
-	TRBV28	-	TRBJ1-5	CASSQSVGFRQDRPQPQHF	TGTGCCAGCAGTCAGTCGGTCGGGTTTCGCCAGGATCGCCCTCAGCCCCAGCATTTT
-	TRBV20-1	-	TRBJ2-7	CSAQDTYEQYF	TGCAGTGCGCAGGATACCTACGAGCAGTACTTC
few	TRBV27	-	TRBJ2-4	CASSLRGGIKNIQYF	TGTGCCAGCAGCCTTAGGGGGGGAATCAAAAACATTCAGTACTTC
-	TRBV20-1	-	TRBJ1-1	CSAVRQQNTEAFF	TGCAGTGCCGTAAGGCAGCAGAACACTGAAGCTTTCTTT
few	TRBV20-1	-	TRBJ1-2	CSAQIYGGYTF	TGCAGTGCTCAAATTTATGGCGGCTACACCTTC
-	TRBV10-3	TRBD1	TRBJ1-5	CAIRTDRDPNQPQHF	TGTGCCATCAGGACGGACAGGGACCCCAATCAGCCCCAGCATTTT
-	TRBV6-2/TRBV6-3	-	TRBJ2-7	CASSYVIGYEQYF	TGTGCCAGCAGTTACGTGATAGGGTACGAGCAGTACTTC
-	TRBV6-2/TRBV6-3	-	TRBJ2-7	CASTENGARSYEQYF	TGTGCCAGCACCGAAAATGGGGCGCGGTCCTACGAGCAGTACTTC
few	TRBV10-3	TRBD2	TRBJ2-5	CAIIGLAGETQYF	TGTGCCATCATTGGACTAGCGGGCGAGACCCAGTACTTC
many	TRBV25-1	-	TRBJ2-7	CASSRGEQYF	TGTGCCAGCTCGAGGGGGGAGCAGTACTTC
few	TRBV10-3	TRBD2	TRBJ2-1	CAISTSGGAVEQFF	TGTGCCATCAGTACTAGCGGGGGGGCCGTCGAGCAGTTCTTC
few	TRBV20-1	-	TRBJ2-6	CSARGGKGEASGANVLTF	TGCAGTGCTAGAGGAGGGAAAGGGGAAGCCTCTGGGGCCAACGTCCTGACTTTC
few	TRBV6-5	-	TRBJ2-7	CASSNLDSPYEQYF	TGTGCCAGCAGTAACCTGGACAGTCCCTACGAGCAGTACTTC
once	TRBV12-3/TRBV12-4	-	TRBJ2-7	CARQECEQYF	TGTGCCAGACAGGAGTGCGAGCAGTACTTC
-	TRBV29-1	-	TRBJ1-2	CSVETGVLYGYTF	TGCAGCGTTGAGACAGGAGTCCTTTATGGCTACACCTTC
-	TRBV12-3/TRBV12-4	-	TRBJ2-3	CASTLRRDGTDTQYF	TGTGCCAGCACTCTGCGACGGGATGGCACAGATACGCAGTATTTT
-	TRBV7-7	TRBD2	TRBJ2-5	CASSNRLAGLQETQYF	TGTGCTAGCAGCAATAGACTAGCGGGGCTACAAGAGACCCAGTACTTC
few	TRBV29-1	-	TRBJ2-5	CSVAENQAQETQYF	TGCAGCGTGGCGGAAAACCAGGCCCAAGAGACCCAGTACTTC
-	TRBV27	-	TRBJ1-1	CASRLGLPEAEAFF	TGTGCCAGCAGACTGGGACTCCCGGAGGCTGAAGCTTTCTTT
few	TRBV7-2	TRBD2	TRBJ2-3	CASSVSGGLFTDTQYF	TGTGCCAGCAGCGTTAGCGGGGGGCTTTTCACAGATACGCAGTATTTT
-	TRBV7-9	-	TRBJ2-2	CASSLEGVIRANTGELFF	TGTGCCAGCAGCTTAGAGGGTGTCATCCGAGCGAACACCGGGGAGCTGTTTTTT
-	TRBV10-3	TRBD1	TRBJ2-3	CAISEPRDSFTDTQYF	TGTGCCATCAGTGAGCCCCGGGACAGCTTCACAGATACGCAGTATTTT